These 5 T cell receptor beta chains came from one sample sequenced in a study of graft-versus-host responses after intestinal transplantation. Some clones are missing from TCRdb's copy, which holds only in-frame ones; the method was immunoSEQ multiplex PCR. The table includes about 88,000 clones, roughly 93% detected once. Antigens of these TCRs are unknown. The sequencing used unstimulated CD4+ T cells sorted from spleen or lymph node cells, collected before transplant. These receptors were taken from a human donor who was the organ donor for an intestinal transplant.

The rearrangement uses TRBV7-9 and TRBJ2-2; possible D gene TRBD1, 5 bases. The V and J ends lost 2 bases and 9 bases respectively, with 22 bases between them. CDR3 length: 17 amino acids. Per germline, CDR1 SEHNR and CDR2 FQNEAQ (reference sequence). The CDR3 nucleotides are TGTGCCAGCAGCTTATCCCTCACTGACAGTGGAGTATGGGAGCTGTTTTTT. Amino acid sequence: CASSLSLTDSGVWELFF.

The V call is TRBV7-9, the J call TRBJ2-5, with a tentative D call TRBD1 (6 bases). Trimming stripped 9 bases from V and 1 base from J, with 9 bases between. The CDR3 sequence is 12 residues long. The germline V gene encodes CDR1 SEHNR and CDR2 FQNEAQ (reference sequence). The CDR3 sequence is CASGQSQETQYF. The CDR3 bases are TGTGCCAGTGGACAGAGCCAAGAGACCCAGTACTTC.

As DNA, the CDR3 is TGTGCTAGTGGTCCTGGACAGGGCTACTACGAGCAGTACTTC. It codes for CASGPGQGYYEQYF. V gene TRBV12-5 combines with J gene TRBJ2-7; 8 bases align to TRBD1. The CDR3 has 14 residues. The germline V gene encodes CDR1 LGHNT and CDR2 FRNRAP. V lost 5 bases, J lost 3 bases, and 6 bases stayed unmatched.

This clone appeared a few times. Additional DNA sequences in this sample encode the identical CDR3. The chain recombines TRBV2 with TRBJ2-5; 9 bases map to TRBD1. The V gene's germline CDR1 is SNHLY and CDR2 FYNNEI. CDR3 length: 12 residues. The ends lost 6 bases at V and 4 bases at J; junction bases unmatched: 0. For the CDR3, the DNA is TGTGCCAGCAGGGGACAGGGAGAGACCCAGTACTTC. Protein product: CASRGQGETQYF.

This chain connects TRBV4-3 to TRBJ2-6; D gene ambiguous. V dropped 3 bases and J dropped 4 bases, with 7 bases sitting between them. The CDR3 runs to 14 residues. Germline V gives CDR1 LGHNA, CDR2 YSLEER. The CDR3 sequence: CASSHKAGANVLTF. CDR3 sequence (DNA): TGCGCCAGCAGCCATAAGGCCGGGGCCAACGTCCTGACTTTC.